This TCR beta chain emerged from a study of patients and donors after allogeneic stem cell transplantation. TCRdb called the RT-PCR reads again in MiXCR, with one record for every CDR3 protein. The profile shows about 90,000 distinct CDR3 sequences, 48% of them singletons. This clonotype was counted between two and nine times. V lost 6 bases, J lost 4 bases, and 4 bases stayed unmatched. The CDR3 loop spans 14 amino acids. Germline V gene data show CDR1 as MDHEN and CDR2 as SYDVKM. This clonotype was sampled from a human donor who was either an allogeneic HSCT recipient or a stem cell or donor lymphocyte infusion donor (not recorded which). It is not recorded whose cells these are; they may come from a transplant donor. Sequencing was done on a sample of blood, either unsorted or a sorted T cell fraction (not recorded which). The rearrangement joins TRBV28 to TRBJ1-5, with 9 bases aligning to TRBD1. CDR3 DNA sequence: TGTGCCAGCAGACCCGGGACAGGGAATCAGCCCCAGCATTTT. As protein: CASRPGTGNQPQHF.